The 27 T cell receptor beta chains listed next were all sequenced from one sample in a study of T-cell reconstitution after alpha-beta-depleted transplantation in children. TCRbeta library preparation incorporated unique molecular identifiers. Each CDR3 protein gets one entry after TCRdb re-called the PCR reads with MiXCR. The sample has roughly 340,000 distinct CDR3 sequences; 15% to 20% are singletons. Sequenced material: PBMCs, mostly from graft donor cells, taken 360 days after TCRalphabeta/CD19-depleted stem cell transplant. Receptors originate from a male patient aged 2-15 years who had a stem cell transplant for acute lymphoblastic leukemia, so the T cells may come from the graft donor.

This clonotype has only a few counts. This chain joins TRBV7-9 and TRBJ2-7; D uncertain. The CDR3 runs to 12 residues. The germline CDR1 and CDR2 sequences are SEHNR and FQNEAQ (reference sequence). V was shortened by 7 bases and J by 9 bases, with 16 bases between the two germline ends. The CDR3 protein is CASTAHLDGQYF. The CDR3 DNA follows: TGTGCCAGCACCGCGCACTTGGATGGGCAGTACTTC.

Ten or more counts support this clonotype. A read error may produce the germline difference seen at one junction end. The gene calls are TRBV12-3 or TRBV12-4 and TRBJ2-3; D is unresolved. The CDR3 spans 12 residues. The CDR3 region has the DNA TGTGCCAGCAGCTTAGGCACAGATACGCAGTATTTT. Its translation: CASSLGTDTQYF.

The chain joins TRBV29-1 to TRBJ2-7; 7 bases align to TRBD2. The length of the CDR3 is 12 residues. Germline CDR1 and CDR2: SQVTM and ANQGSEA. The CDR3 DNA is TGCAGTGTCCACTTACAAGCGGGGCAGCAGTACTTC. Its protein product is CSVHLQAGQQYF.

This clonotype has a handful of counts. The chain combines TRBV4-2 with TRBJ2-7; D is possibly TRBD1 or TRBD2 (5 bases each). Looked up from germline, CDR1 is LGHNA and CDR2 is YNFKEQ. Trimming took off 1 base at V and 1 base at J, with 14 bases between the two ends. This CDR3 comprises 16 residues. The CDR3 nucleotides read TGTGCCAGCAGCCAAGGTCTAGATGGGGGTTCCTACGAGCAGTACTTC. Translation gives CASSQGLDGGSYEQYF.

The CDR3: CASSQAPGWYEQYF. As DNA, the CDR3 is TGTGCCAGCAGCCAAGCGCCGGGTTGGTACGAGCAGTACTTC. The genes are TRBV3-1 and TRBJ2-7, with D hard to call. The CDR3 has 14 residues. V lost 1 base and J lost 4, with 11 bases in between. The germline CDR1 and CDR2 sequences are LGHDT and YNNKEL (reference sequence).

This clonotype was seen more than once but under ten times. The chain joins TRBV15 to TRBJ2-1; D is possibly TRBD1 (5 bases). CDR3 size: 13 residues. V lost 6 bases and J lost 9, with 15 bases in between. Germline V CDR1 and CDR2: LNHNV, YYDKDF (reference sequence). The CDR3 loop is CATRPLNRREQFF. For the CDR3, the DNA is TGTGCCACCAGGCCCTTGAACAGGCGTGAGCAGTTCTTC.

This chain links TRBV5-1 with TRBJ1-2; maybe TRBD1 (5 bases). Germline CDR1 and CDR2: SGHRS and YFSETQ. The CDR3 has 13 residues. V was clipped by 4 bases and J by 9 bases, with 16 bases between them. CDR3 nucleotides: TGCGCCAGCAGCACGGGACGGCGCGAAAGCTACACCTTC. The encoded protein is CASSTGRRESYTF.

This clonotype has more than one count but fewer than ten. V is TRBV19 and J is TRBJ2-1; weak D call: TRBD1 (6 bases). CDR3 length: 16 residues. Germline assignment: CDR1 LNHDA and CDR2 SQIVND (reference sequence). The V end lost 3 bases, the J end lost 6 bases, and 18 bases lay between the germline ends. This CDR3 reads CASSISVTGFFNEQFF. The CDR3 DNA is TGTGCCAGTAGTATTTCCGTCACAGGGTTTTTCAATGAGCAGTTCTTC.

A few counts support this clonotype. The chain joins TRBV5-1 to TRBJ1-5, with 9 bases aligning to TRBD1. This CDR3 contains 14 residues. Germline CDR1 SGHRS, CDR2 YFSETQ. Trimming took 2 bases from V and 5 from J; bases not matched to a gene: 2. The CDR3 region is CASSFTGGDQPQHF. As DNA, the CDR3 is TGCGCCAGCAGCTTCACAGGGGGCGATCAGCCCCAGCATTTT. Filled out from reference TRBV5-1 and TRBJ1-5, the complete variable domain reads KAGVTQTPRYLIKTRGQQVTLSCSPISGHRSVSWYQQTPGQGLQFLFEYFSETQRNKGNFPGRFSGRQFSNSRSEMNVSTLELGDSALYLCASSFTGGDQPQHFGDGTRLSIL.

The gene calls are TRBV7-3 and TRBJ2-2; tentatively, D is TRBD1 (5 bases). In germline, CDR1 is SGHTA, CDR2 FQGTGA. Trimming removed 2 bases from V and 3 bases from J, with 13 bases in between. The CDR3 contains 16 residues. The CDR3 sequence is CASSLFGRAHTGELFF. DNA for the CDR3: TGTGCCAGCAGCTTATTTGGCAGGGCCCACACCGGGGAGCTGTTTTTT.

J is TRBJ2-2 and V is TRBV4-3; TRBD1 matches at 7 bases. CDR3 size: 14 residues. V gave up 6 bases and J gave up 3 bases; unmatched junction bases: 4. Germline values: CDR1 LGHNA, CDR2 YSLEER. The CDR3 is CASRQGVDTGELFF. The CDR3 nucleotides read TGCGCCAGCAGGCAGGGGGTCGACACCGGGGAGCTGTTTTTT.

This clonotype was counted only a few times. The chain joins TRBV29-1 to TRBJ1-1; no clear D gene. Trimming shortened V by 4 bases and J by 2 bases, and 8 bases separated the two germline ends. There are 12 residues in the CDR3. Germline values: CDR1 SQVTM, CDR2 ANQGSEA. The CDR3 protein is CSVVASNTEAFF. CDR3 nucleotides: TGCAGCGTTGTGGCGAGCAACACTGAAGCTTTCTTT.

This clonotype was recorded once. The chain uses TRBV7-1 and TRBJ2-4, with D tentatively TRBD1 or TRBD2 (5 bases each). TRBV7-1 is an ORF, and what it does is uncertain. V lost 11 bases and J 7 bases, leaving 15 bases between the germline ends. The CDR3 is 12 amino acids. The CDR3 coding sequence is TGTGCCTGCCGACAGTCGGGGAACATTCAGTACTTC. Translated: CACRQSGNIQYF.

V gene TRBV3-1 combines with J gene TRBJ2-3; the match to TRBD2 covers 7 bases. Per germline, CDR1 LGHDT and CDR2 YNNKEL (reference sequence). V dropped 4 bases and J dropped 0; count of bases not matched to a gene: 7. The CDR3 totals 16 residues. CDR3 region: CASSLAGHSSTDTQYF. The CDR3 DNA sequence: TGTGCCAGCAGCCTAGCGGGCCATTCTAGCACAGATACGCAGTATTTT.

The J gene is TRBJ1-1, the V gene TRBV10-3, with 8 bases matching TRBD1. V lost 3 bases and J lost 7; bases outside the gene matches: 10. The length of the CDR3 is 15 residues. Germline loops: CDR1 ENHRY, CDR2 SYGVKD. CDR3 amino acids: CAISDPMQGAVEAFF. The CDR3 DNA is TGTGCCATCAGTGACCCCATGCAGGGGGCGGTTGAAGCTTTCTTT.

In its sample, this clonotype was seen a few times. The chain links TRBV7-9 to TRBJ2-1; 9 nucleotides match TRBD1. This CDR3 has 15 residues. Trimming removed 5 bases from V and 8 bases from J; junction bases left unmatched: 10. Germline V CDR1 and CDR2: SEHNR, FQNEAQ (reference sequence). The CDR3 sequence is CASSGGRQGDDEQFF. CDR3 in DNA: TGTGCCAGCAGCGGAGGGAGACAGGGGGATGATGAGCAGTTCTTC.

The chain is built from TRBV20-1 and TRBJ1-5; 7 bases match TRBD1. This CDR3 comprises 15 residues. Germline CDR1 reads DFQATT; CDR2 reads SNEGSKA (reference sequence). With V trimmed by 6 bases and J by 0 bases, 8 bases remained unmatched. The DNA for the CDR3 is TGCAGTGCATCACAGGGGACACTTAGCAATCAGCCCCAGCATTTT. The encoded protein is CSASQGTLSNQPQHF.

The chain employs TRBV4-2 and TRBJ1-6; 8 positions agree with TRBD1. The CDR3 length is 15 residues. Looked up from germline, CDR1 is LGHNA and CDR2 is YNFKEQ. V lost 4 bases to trimming and J lost 3 bases; unmatched junction nucleotides: 2. The DNA of the CDR3 is TGTGCCAGCAGCCGAACAGGGGGCTATAATTCACCCCTCCACTTT. It encodes CASSRTGGYNSPLHF.

V gene TRBV6-2 or TRBV6-3 combines with J gene TRBJ2-1; D might be TRBD2 (5 bases). The CDR3 totals 14 residues. The V and J ends lost 8 bases and 8 bases respectively, with 19 bases between them. Germline V CDR1 and CDR2: MNHEY, SVGEGT. CDR3 protein: CASGGLGIRDEQFF. The CDR3 DNA reads TGTGCCAGCGGCGGACTCGGAATAAGGGATGAGCAGTTCTTC.

A single count supports this clonotype. This chain uses TRBV20-1 with TRBJ1-4; D unclear. V was trimmed by 2 bases and J by 1 base, leaving 20 bases between them. The CDR3 covers 18 residues. CDR1 and CDR2 (germline): DFQATT, SNEGSKA (reference sequence). The DNA of the CDR3 is TGCAGTGCTAGAAGGACTGTGCCGAGTACGGAAACTAATGAAAAACTGTTTTTT. Protein sequence: CSARRTVPSTETNEKLFF.

In this sample, this clonotype turned up a few times. The chain is built from TRBV2 and TRBJ2-7; 10 bases line up with TRBD2. The CDR3 extends over 15 amino acids. The trim removed 4 bases at V and 3 bases at J, leaving 6 bases unmatched. CDR1 is SNHLY and CDR2 is FYNNEI in the germline V gene. The CDR3 region is CASSGVASGSYEQYF. The CDR3 nucleotides are TGTGCCAGCAGTGGGGTGGCTAGCGGGAGCTACGAGCAGTACTTC.

The rearrangement joins TRBV28 to TRBJ1-5, with unresolved D. The V gene lost 10 bases and the J gene lost 5 bases, with 12 bases spanning the gap. CDR1 is MDHEN and CDR2 is SYDVKM in the germline V gene. This CDR3 is built from 12 residues. As DNA, the CDR3 is TGTGCCACCGGACCCAGAGATCAGCCCCAGCATTTT. It codes for CATGPRDQPQHF. The complete variable domain, with remaining parts taken from reference TRBV28 and TRBJ1-5, reads DVKVTQSSRYLVKRTGEKVFLECVQDMDHENMFWYRQDPGLGLRLIYFSYDVKMKEKGDIPEGYSVSREKKERFSLILESASTNQTSMYLCATGPRDQPQHFGDGTRLSIL.

This clonotype has a handful of counts. This chain connects TRBV19 to TRBJ2-2; perhaps TRBD1 as D (6 bases). Germline V gene lookup returns CDR1 LNHDA and CDR2 SQIVND (reference sequence). The V and J ends lost 6 bases and 1 base respectively, with 15 bases between them. The CDR3 totals 16 residues. CDR3 amino acids: CASSVMGQLNTGELFF. The DNA for the CDR3 is TGTGCCAGTAGCGTAATGGGACAATTGAACACCGGGGAGCTGTTTTTT.

The rearrangement uses TRBV29-1 and TRBJ1-1; maybe TRBD1 (6 bases). The germline V and J ends were trimmed by 5 bases and 3 bases, with 13 bases remaining between them. CDR1 is SQVTM and CDR2 is ANQGSEA in the germline V gene. This CDR3 has 13 residues. The CDR3, as DNA: TGCAGCGTTAGAACAGGGCGGGACACTGAAGCTTTCTTT. This codes for CSVRTGRDTEAFF.

This rearrangement joins TRBV12-3 or TRBV12-4 to TRBJ2-7; TRBD2 is a possible D gene (5 bases). This CDR3 region has 13 residues. Trimming left V 6 bases short and J 0 bases short, with 9 bases between. CDR3 DNA sequence: TGTGCCAGCAGCATCAGCGGCTCCTACGAGCAGTACTTC. It codes for CASSISGSYEQYF.

The chain uses TRBV2 and TRBJ2-3, with 12 bases aligning to TRBD2. Trimming took 6 bases from V and 3 from J; bases not matched to a gene: 1. The germline gives CDR1 SNHLY, CDR2 FYNNEI. The CDR3 totals 14 residues. Here the CDR3 reads CASRLAGGTDTQYF. CDR3 nucleotide sequence: TGTGCCAGCAGACTAGCGGGAGGAACAGATACGCAGTATTTT.

The chain recombines TRBV5-1 with TRBJ1-1; D may be TRBD1 (5 bases). Germline V CDR1 and CDR2: SGHRS, YFSETQ. The CDR3 consists of 15 residues. Trimming pared 2 bases from V and 1 base from J, leaving 12 bases between. CDR3 in amino acids: CASSFPRDGNTEAFF. CDR3 sequence (DNA): TGCGCCAGCAGCTTTCCCAGGGACGGGAACACTGAAGCTTTCTTT.